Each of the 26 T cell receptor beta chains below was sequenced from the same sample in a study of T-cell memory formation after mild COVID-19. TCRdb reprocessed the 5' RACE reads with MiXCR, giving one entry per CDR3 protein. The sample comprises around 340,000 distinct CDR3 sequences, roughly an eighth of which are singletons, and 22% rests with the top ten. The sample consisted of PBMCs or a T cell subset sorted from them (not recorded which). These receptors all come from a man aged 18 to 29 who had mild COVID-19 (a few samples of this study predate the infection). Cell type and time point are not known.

Written as DNA, the CDR3 is TGCAGTGCTAGGGTCCCCGGGAGGTCCGAAGCTTTCTTT. As protein: CSARVPGRSEAFF. V gene TRBV20-1 combines with J gene TRBJ1-1; D unresolved. CDR1 is DFQATT, CDR2 SNEGSKA, per germline (reference sequence). This CDR3 is built from 13 residues. Deletions cut 3 bases from V and 8 bases from J, with 16 bases between.

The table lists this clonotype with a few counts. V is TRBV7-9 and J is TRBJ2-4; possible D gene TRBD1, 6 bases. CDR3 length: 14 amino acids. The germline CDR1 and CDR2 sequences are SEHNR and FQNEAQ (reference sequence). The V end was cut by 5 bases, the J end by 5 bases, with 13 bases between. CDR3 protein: CASSIQGSQNIQYF. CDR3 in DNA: TGTGCCAGCAGCATACAGGGAAGCCAAAACATTCAGTACTTC.

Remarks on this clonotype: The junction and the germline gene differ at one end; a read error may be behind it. CDR3 sequence: CSTSRAILRTSDQPQHF. The CDR3 DNA follows: TGTTCCACCAGCAGAGCCATCTTAAGGACATCCGATCAGCCCCAGCATTTT. This chain links TRBV15 with TRBJ1-5, with D possibly being TRBD1 (5 bases). The V gene's germline CDR1 is LNHNV and CDR2 YYDKDF (reference sequence). The CDR3 spans 17 residues. Full variable domain (remainder filled in from reference TRBV15 and TRBJ1-5): DAMVIQNPRYQVTQFGKPVTLSCSQTLNHNVMYWYQQKSSQAPKLLFHYYDKDFNNEADTPDNFQSRRPNTSFCFLDIRSPGLGDTAMYLCSTSRAILRTSDQPQHFGDGTRLSIL.

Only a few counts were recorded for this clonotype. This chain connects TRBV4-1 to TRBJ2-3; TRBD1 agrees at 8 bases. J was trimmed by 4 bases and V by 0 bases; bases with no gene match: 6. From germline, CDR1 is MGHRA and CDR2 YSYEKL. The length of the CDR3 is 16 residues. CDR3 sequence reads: CASSQDPRGLSDTQYF. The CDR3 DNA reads TGCGCCAGCAGCCAAGACCCCAGGGGGCTGTCAGATACGCAGTATTTT.

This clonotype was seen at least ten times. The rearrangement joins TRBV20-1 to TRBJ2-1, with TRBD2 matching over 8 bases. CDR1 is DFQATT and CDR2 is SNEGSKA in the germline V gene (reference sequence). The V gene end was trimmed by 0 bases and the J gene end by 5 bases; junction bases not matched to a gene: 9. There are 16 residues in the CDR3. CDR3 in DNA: TGCAGTGCTAGAGATCCCAGAGCGGGGGCCCACAATGAGCAGTTCTTC. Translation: CSARDPRAGAHNEQFF.

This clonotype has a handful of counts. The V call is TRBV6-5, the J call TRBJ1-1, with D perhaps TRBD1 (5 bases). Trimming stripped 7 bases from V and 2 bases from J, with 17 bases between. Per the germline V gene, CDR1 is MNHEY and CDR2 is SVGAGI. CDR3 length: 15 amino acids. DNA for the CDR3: TGTGCCAGCAACCAAGGGGCCAACTTTAACACTGAAGCTTTCTTT. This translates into CASNQGANFNTEAFF.

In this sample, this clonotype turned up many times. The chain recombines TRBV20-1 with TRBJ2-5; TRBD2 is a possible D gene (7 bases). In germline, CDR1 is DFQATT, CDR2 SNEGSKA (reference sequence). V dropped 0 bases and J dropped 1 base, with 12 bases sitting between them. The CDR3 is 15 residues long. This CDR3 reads CSAREGGAIQETQYF. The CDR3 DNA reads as TGCAGTGCTAGAGAAGGGGGGGCCATCCAAGAGACCCAGTACTTC.

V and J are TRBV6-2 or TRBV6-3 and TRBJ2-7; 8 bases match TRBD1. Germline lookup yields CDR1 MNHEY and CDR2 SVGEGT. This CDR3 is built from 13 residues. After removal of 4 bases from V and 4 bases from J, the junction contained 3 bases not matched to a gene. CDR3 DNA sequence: TGTGCCAGCAGTTCCCGGGACAGGTACGAGCAGTACTTC. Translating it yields CASSSRDRYEQYF.

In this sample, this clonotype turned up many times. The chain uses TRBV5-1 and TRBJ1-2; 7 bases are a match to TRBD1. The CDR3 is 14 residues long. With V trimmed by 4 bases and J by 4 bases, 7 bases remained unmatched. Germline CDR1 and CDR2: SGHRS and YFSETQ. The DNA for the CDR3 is TGCGCCAGCAGCCCGCAGGGGGGTAGCTATGGCTACACCTTC. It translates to CASSPQGGSYGYTF.

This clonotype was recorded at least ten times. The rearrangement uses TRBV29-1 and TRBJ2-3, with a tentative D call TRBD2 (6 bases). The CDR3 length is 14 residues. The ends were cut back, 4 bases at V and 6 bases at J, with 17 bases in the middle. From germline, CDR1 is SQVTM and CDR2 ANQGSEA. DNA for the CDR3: TGCAGCGTTGGGTCTGGAACGGGGGAGGATACGCAGTATTTT. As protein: CSVGSGTGEDTQYF.

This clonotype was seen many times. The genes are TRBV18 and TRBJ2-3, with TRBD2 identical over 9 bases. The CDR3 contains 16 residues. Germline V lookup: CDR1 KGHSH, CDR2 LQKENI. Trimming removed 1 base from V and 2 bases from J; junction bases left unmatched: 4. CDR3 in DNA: TGTGCCAGCTCACCACTGCGGGGGGGTTCCACAGATACGCAGTATTTT. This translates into CASSPLRGGSTDTQYF.

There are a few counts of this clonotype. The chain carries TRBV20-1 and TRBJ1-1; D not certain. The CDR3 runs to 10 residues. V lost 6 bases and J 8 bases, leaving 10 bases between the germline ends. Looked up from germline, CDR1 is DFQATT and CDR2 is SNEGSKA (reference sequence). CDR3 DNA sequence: TGCAGTGCCTCCAGCTACGAAGCTTTCTTT. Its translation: CSASSYEAFF.

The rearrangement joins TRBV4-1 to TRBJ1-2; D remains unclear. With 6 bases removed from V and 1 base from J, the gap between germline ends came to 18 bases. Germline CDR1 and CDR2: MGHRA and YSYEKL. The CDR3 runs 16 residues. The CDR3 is CASSYTAASFNYGYTF. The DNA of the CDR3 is TGCGCCAGCAGTTACACTGCAGCCTCTTTTAACTATGGCTACACCTTC.

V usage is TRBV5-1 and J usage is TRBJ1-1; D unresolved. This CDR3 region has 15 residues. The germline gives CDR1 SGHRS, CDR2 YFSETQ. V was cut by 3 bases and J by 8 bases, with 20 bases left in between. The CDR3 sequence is CASSSHPLSGKEAFF. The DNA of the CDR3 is TGCGCCAGCAGCTCTCATCCCCTGTCGGGCAAAGAAGCTTTCTTT.

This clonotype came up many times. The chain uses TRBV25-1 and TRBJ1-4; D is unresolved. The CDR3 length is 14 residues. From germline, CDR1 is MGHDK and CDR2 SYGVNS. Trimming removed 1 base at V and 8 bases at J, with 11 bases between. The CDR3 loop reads CASSESKGGEKLFF. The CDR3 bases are TGTGCCAGCAGTGAATCAAAGGGAGGGGAAAAACTGTTTTTT.

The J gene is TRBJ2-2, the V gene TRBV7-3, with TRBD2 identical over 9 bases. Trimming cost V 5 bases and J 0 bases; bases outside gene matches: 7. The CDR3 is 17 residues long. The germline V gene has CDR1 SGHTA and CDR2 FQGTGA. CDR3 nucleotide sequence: TGTGCCAGCAGCATAGTTAGCGGGGGAGCGAACACCGGGGAGCTGTTTTTT. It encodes CASSIVSGGANTGELFF.

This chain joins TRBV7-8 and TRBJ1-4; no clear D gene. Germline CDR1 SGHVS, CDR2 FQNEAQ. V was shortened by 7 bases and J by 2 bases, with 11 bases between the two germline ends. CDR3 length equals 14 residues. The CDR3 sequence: CASTTWGTNEKLFF. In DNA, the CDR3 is TGTGCCAGCACCACGTGGGGTACTAATGAAAAACTGTTTTTT.

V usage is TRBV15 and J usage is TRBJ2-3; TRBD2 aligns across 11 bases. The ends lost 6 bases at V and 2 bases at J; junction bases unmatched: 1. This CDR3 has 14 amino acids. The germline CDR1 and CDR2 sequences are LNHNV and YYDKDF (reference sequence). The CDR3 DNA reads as TGTGCCACCAGGACTAGCGGGGACACAGATACGCAGTATTTT. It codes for CATRTSGDTDTQYF.

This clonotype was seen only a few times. The CDR3 nucleotides are TGCAGTGCAAGGGACAGGGGGCCCTCCGAGCAGTACTTC. It yields the protein CSARDRGPSEQYF. The chain joins TRBV20-1 to TRBJ2-7, with TRBD1 identical over 12 bases. Per the germline V gene, CDR1 is DFQATT and CDR2 is SNEGSKA (reference sequence). Trimming at V came to 6 bases and at J to 6 bases, leaving 6 bases not matched to a gene. The CDR3 sequence is 13 residues long.

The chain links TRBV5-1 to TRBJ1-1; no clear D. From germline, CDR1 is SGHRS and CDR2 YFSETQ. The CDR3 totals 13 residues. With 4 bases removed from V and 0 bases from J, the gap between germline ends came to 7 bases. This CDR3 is CASSRNMNTEAFF. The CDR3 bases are TGCGCCAGCAGCAGAAACATGAACACTGAAGCTTTCTTT.

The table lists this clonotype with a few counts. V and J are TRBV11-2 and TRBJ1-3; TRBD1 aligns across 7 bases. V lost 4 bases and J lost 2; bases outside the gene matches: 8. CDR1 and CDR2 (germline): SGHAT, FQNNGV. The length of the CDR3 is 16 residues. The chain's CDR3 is CASSSPKGAAGNTIYF. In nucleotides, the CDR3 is TGTGCCAGCAGCTCCCCGAAGGGGGCGGCTGGAAACACCATATATTTT.

The CDR3 DNA sequence: TGTGCCAGCAGCGTCGGGTCTGCCACCTATGGCTACACCTTC. Translation gives CASSVGSATYGYTF. The chain couples TRBV9 to TRBJ1-2, with no clear D. CDR3 length: 14 amino acids. Germline CDR1 reads SGDLS; CDR2 reads YYNGEE. The germline V and J ends were trimmed by 2 bases and 4 bases, with 12 bases remaining between them.

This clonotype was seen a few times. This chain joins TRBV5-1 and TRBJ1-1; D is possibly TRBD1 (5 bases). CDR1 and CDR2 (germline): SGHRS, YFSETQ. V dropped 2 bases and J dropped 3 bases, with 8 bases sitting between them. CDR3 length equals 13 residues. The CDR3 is CASSLQDDTEAFF. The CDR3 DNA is TGCGCCAGCAGCTTACAGGACGACACTGAAGCTTTCTTT.

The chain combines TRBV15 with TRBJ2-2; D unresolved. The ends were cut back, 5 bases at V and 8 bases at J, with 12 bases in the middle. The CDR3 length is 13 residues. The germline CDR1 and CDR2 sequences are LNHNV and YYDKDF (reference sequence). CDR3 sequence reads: CATSGRSSGELFF. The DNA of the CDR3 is TGTGCCACCAGCGGTCGATCTAGTGGGGAGCTGTTTTTT.

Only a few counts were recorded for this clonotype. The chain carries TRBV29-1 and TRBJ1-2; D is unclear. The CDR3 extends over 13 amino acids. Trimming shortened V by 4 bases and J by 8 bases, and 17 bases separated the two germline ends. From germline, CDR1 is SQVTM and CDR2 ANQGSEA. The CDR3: CSVVRLLGGGYTF. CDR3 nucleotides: TGCAGCGTTGTTCGCCTGTTGGGCGGGGGCTACACCTTC.

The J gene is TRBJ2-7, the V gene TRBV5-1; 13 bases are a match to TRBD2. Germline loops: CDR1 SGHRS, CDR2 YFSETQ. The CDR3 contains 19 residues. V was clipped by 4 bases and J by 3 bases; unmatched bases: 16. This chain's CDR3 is CASSPRGLAGLLGHYEQYF. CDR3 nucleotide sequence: TGCGCCAGCAGCCCGAGGGGACTAGCGGGACTACTTGGCCACTACGAGCAGTACTTC.